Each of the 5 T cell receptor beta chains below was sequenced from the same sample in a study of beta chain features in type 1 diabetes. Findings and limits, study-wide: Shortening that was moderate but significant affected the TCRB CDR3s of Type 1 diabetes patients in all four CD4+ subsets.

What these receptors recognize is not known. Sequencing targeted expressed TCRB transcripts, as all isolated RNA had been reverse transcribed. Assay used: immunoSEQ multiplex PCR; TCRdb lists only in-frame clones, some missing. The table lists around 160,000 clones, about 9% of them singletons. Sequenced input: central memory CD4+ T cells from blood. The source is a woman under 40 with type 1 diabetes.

CDR3: CASRFTGNTEAFF. The CDR3 DNA follows: TGTGCCAGCAGATTTACAGGGAACACTGAAGCTTTCTTT. The V call is TRBV6-1, the J call TRBJ1-1, with D possibly TRBD1 on 5 matching bases. This CDR3 has 13 residues. Trimming took off 6 bases at V and 1 base at J, with 9 bases between the two ends. Germline assignment: CDR1 MNHNS and CDR2 SASEGT.

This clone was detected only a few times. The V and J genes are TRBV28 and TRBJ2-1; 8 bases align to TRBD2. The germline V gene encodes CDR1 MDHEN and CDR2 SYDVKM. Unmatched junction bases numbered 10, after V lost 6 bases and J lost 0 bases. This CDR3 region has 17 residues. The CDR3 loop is CASRAGVGISSYNEQFF. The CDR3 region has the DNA TGTGCCAGCAGAGCGGGAGTCGGGATTTCCTCCTACAATGAGCAGTTCTTC. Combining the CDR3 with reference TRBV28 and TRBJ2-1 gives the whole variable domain DVKVTQSSRYLVKRTGEKVFLECVQDMDHENMFWYRQDPGLGLRLIYFSYDVKMKEKGDIPEGYSVSREKKERFSLILESASTNQTSMYLCASRAGVGISSYNEQFFGPGTRLTVL.

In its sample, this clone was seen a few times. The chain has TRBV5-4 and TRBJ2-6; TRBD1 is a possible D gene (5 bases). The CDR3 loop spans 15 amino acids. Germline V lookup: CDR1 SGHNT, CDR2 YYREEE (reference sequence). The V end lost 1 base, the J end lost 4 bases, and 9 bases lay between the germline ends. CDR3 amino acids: CASSLSGFGANVLTF. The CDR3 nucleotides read TGTGCCAGCAGCTTGTCAGGGTTCGGGGCCAACGTCCTGACTTTC. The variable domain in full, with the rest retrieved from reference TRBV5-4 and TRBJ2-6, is ETGVTQSPTHLIKTRGQQVTLRCSSQSGHNTVSWYQQALGQGPQFIFQYYREEENGRGNFPPRFSGLQFPNYSSELNVNALELDDSALYLCASSLSGFGANVLTFGAGSRLTVL.

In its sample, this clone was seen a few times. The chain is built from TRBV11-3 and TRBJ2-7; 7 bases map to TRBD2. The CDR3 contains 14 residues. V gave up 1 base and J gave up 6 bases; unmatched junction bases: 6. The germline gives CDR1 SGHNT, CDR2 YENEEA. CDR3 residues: CASSLAAGDSEQYF. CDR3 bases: TGTGCCAGCAGCTTAGCGGCGGGAGACTCCGAGCAGTACTTC.

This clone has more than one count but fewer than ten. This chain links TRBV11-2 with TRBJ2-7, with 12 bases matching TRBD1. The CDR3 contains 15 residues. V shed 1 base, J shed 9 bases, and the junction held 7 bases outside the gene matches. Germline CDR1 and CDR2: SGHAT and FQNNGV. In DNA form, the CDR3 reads TGTGCCAGCAGCTTAGGGGGACAGGGGGCGATCGGGCAGTACTTC. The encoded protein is CASSLGGQGAIGQYF.